The rows below give T cell receptor beta chains drawn from one sample of a study of chemoradiotherapy in HPV16-positive cancers. TCRdb's copy holds only in-frame clones and misses some; the assay was immunoSEQ multiplex PCR. There are 25,000 to 35,000 clones in the sample; 70% to 90% occur only once, and 2.1% lies in the top ten. Sequencing used blood, obtained from a patient who underwent chemoradiotherapy. The receptors stem from a human donor with HPV-associated anogenital cancer. The CDR3 runs from the conserved cysteine through the conserved F or W. Fields, in order: CDR3 length, V gene, D gene, clone size, J gene, CDR3 protein, CDR3 DNA. The D gene is left open where the match is weak. Rows give clone size only sometimes, using once, few, many, or a class for an expanded clone.

14	TRBV7-8	NA	NA	TRBJ1-1	CASSFNTDRTEAFF	TGTGCCAGCAGCTTCAATACGGACAGAACTGAAGCTTTCTTT
15	TRBV19	NA	once	TRBJ1-3	CASSIDHTTGNTIYF	TGTGCCAGTAGTATAGACCACACCACTGGAAACACCATATATTTT
16	TRBV5-1	TRBD2	NA	TRBJ2-1	CASSLNGGATYNEQFF	TGCGCCAGCAGCTTGAACGGGGGGGCTACTTACAATGAGCAGTTCTTC
16	TRBV5-4	NA	NA	TRBJ2-3	CASSVFSGSGTDTQYF	TGTGCCAGCAGCGTCTTTTCAGGGAGTGGCACAGATACGCAGTATTTT
14	TRBV11-1	NA	NA	TRBJ1-1	CASSLDWVNTEAFF	TGTGCCAGCAGCTTAGATTGGGTGAACACTGAAGCTTTCTTT
14	TRBV7-2	TRBD1	NA	TRBJ2-7	CASSLDRGRYEQYF	TGTGCCAGCAGCCTAGACAGGGGTCGCTACGAGCAGTACTTC
14	TRBV5-6	NA	NA	TRBJ2-7	CASSSAAATYEQYF	TGTGCCAGCAGCTCTGCGGCGGCAACCTACGAGCAGTACTTC
14	TRBV5-1	NA	NA	TRBJ2-4	CASSLGQEGGIQYF	TGCGCCAGCAGCTTGGGACAGGAAGGGGGCATTCAGTACTTC
15	TRBV7-2	NA	NA	TRBJ2-5	CASSWAPSGEGTQYF	TGTGCCAGCAGCTGGGCCCCCTCCGGCGAGGGGACCCAGTACTTC
13	TRBV7-8	NA	NA	TRBJ1-5	CASSPPSGQPQHF	TGTGCCAGCAGCCCCCCGAGCGGGCAGCCCCAGCATTTT
12	TRBV28	NA	NA	TRBJ1-5	CASSGQSVSQHF	TGTGCCAGCTCTGGACAGTCAGTGTCCCAGCATTTT
14	TRBV5-1	NA	NA	TRBJ1-1	CASSAGTGDTEAFF	TGCGCCAGCAGCGCCGGGACGGGGGACACTGAAGCTTTCTTT
16	TRBV9	NA	NA	TRBJ2-2	CASGTARGQSTGELFF	TGTGCCAGCGGGACGGCGCGGGGCCAATCCACCGGGGAGCTGTTTTTT
14	TRBV18	NA	NA	TRBJ2-1	CASSRGLSRNEQFF	TGTGCCAGCTCACGGGGACTGTCGAGGAATGAGCAGTTCTTC
13	TRBV6-1	NA	NA	TRBJ2-7	CASSEGGLYEQYF	TGTGCCAGCAGTGAAGGGGGGCTCTACGAGCAGTACTTC
16	TRBV6-6	TRBD1	NA	TRBJ2-6	CASSYGTGIGANVLTF	TGTGCCAGCAGTTATGGGACAGGGATTGGGGCCAACGTCCTGACTTTC
13	TRBV7-9	NA	NA	TRBJ2-5	CASSETRVGTQYF	TGTGCCAGCAGCGAAACTAGGGTAGGGACCCAGTACTTC
13	TRBV11-2	NA	few	TRBJ1-1	CASSLDVRIEAFF	TGTGCCAGCAGCTTAGATGTCCGTATCGAAGCTTTCTTT
15	TRBV7-8	TRBD1	NA	TRBJ1-2	CASSLDRGRGYGYTF	TGTGCCAGCAGCTTAGACAGGGGGCGCGGCTATGGCTACACCTTC
10	TRBV29-1	TRBD1	NA	TRBJ2-7	CSVAQGEQYF	TGCAGCGTGGCACAGGGGGAGCAGTACTTC
13	TRBV25-1	NA	NA	TRBJ1-6	CASSDPYNSPLHF	TGTGCCAGCAGTGATCCCTATAATTCACCCCTCCACTTT
16	TRBV9	TRBD1	NA	TRBJ2-7	CASSVDGTGGLNEQYF	TGTGCCAGCAGCGTAGATGGGACAGGGGGTTTGAACGAGCAGTACTTC
12	TRBV2	NA	once	TRBJ2-7	CASREGPYEQYF	TGTGCCAGCAGGGAAGGGCCCTACGAGCAGTACTTC